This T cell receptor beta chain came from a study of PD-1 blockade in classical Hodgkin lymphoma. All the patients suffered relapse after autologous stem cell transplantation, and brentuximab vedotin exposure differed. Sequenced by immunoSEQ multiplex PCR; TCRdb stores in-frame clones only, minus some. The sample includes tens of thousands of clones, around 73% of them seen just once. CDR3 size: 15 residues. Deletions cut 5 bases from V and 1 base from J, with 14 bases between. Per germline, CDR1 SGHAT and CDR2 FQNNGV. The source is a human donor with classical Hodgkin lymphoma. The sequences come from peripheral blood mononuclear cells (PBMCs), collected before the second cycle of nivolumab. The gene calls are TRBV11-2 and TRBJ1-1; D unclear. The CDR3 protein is CASSLPARRNTEAFF. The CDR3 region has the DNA TGTGCCAGCAGCCTACCGGCGAGGAGGAACACTGAAGCTTTCTTT.